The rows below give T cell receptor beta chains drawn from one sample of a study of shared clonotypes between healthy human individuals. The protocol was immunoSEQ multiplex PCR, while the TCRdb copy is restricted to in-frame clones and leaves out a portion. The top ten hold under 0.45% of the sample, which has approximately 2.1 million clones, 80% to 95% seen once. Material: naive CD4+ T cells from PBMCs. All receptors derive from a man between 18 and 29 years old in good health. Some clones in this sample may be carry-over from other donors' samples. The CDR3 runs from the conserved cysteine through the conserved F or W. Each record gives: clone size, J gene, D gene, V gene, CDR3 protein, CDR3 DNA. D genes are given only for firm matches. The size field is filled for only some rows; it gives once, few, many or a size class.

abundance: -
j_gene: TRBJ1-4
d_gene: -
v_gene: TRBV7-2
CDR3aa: CASSLVGGTNEKLFF
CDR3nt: TGTGCCAGCAGCTTAGTGGGGGGGACTAATGAAAAACTGTTTTTT

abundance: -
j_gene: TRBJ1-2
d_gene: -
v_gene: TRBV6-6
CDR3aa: CASSYSDGRFTF
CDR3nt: TGTGCCAGCAGTTACTCGGACGGACGGTTCACCTTC

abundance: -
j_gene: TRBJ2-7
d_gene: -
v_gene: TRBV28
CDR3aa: CASTLRGGGLYEQYF
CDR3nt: TGTGCCAGCACCTTACGGGGAGGAGGTCTCTACGAGCAGTACTTC

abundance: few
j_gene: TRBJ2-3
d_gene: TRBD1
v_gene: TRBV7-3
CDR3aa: CASSRTGSTDTQYF
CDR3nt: TGTGCCAGCAGCCGGACAGGGAGCACAGATACGCAGTATTTT

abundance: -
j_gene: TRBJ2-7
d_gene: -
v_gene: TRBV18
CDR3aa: CASSPIAQPPMGEQYF
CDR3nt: TGTGCCAGCTCACCGATCGCCCAGCCCCCTATGGGGGAGCAGTACTTC

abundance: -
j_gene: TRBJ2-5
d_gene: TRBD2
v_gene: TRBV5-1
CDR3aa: CASSLAGLADQETQYF
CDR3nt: TGCGCCAGCAGCTTGGCAGGACTAGCGGACCAAGAGACCCAGTACTTC

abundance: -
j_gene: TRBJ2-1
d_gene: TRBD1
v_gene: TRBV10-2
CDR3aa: CASRLRDREFF
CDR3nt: TGCGCCAGCAGACTCCGGGACAGGGAATTCTTC

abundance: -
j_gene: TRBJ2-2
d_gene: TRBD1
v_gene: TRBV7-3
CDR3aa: CASSPRQGSRELFF
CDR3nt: TGTGCCAGCAGCCCGCGACAGGGTTCCAGGGAGCTGTTTTTT

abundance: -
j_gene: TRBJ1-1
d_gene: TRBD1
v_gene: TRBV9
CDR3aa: CASSVVGQGYTEAFF
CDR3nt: TGTGCCAGCAGCGTAGTGGGACAGGGCTATACTGAAGCTTTCTTT

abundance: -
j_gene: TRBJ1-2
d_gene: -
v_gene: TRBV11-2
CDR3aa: CASSPGQFYGYTF
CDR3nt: TGTGCCAGCAGCCCCGGACAGTTTTATGGCTACACCTTC

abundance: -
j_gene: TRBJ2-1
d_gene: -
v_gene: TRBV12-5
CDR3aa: CASGLPSDNEQFF
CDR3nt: TGTGCTAGTGGTTTGCCCTCGGACAACGAGCAGTTCTTC

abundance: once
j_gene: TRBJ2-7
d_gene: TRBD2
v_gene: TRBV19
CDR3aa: CASSMGGSGYEQYF
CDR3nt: TGTGCCAGTAGTATGGGAGGGAGTGGGTACGAGCAGTACTTC

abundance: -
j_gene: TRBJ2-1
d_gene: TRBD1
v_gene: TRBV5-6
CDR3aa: CASSLSPGQGRREQFF
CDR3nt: TGTGCCAGCAGCTTGTCCCCGGGACAGGGGAGGCGTGAGCAGTTCTTC

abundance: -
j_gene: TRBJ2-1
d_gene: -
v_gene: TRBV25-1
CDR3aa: CASSEWPGSYNEQFF
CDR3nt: TGTGCCAGCAGTGAATGGCCAGGATCCTACAATGAGCAGTTCTTC

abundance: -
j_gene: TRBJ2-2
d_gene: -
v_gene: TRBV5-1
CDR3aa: CASSPVPTGELFF
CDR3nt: TGCGCCAGCAGCCCCGTCCCCACCGGGGAGCTGTTTTTT

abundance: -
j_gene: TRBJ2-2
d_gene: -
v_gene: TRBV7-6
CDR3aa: CASSLAGGRTGELFF
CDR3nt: TGTGCCAGCAGCTTAGCGGGAGGCCGCACCGGGGAGCTGTTTTTT

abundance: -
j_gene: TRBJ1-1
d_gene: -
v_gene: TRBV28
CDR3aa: CASTVLGETEAFF
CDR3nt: TGTGCCAGCACCGTCTTGGGGGAAACTGAAGCTTTCTTT

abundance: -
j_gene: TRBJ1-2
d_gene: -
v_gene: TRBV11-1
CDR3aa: CASSFGGNGYTF
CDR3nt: TGTGCCAGCAGCTTTGGGGGGAATGGCTACACCTTC

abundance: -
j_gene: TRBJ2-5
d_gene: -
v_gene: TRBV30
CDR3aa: CAWSLGTQYF
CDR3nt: TGTGCCTGGAGTCTAGGGACCCAGTACTTC

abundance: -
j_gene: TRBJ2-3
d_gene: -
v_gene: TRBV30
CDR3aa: CAWSGGDTDTQYF
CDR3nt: TGTGCCTGGAGTGGAGGGGACACAGATACGCAGTATTTT

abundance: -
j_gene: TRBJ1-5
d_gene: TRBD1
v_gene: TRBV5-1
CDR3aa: CASSTTGGDQPQHF
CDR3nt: TGCGCCAGCAGCACGACAGGGGGCGATCAGCCCCAGCATTTT

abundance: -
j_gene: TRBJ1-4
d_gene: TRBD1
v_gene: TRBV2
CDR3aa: CASREGQINEKLFF
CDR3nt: TGTGCCAGCAGAGAGGGACAGATTAATGAAAAACTGTTTTTT